This T cell receptor beta chain was identified in a study of vaccination effects on CD4 cells after COVID-19. Prior to sequencing, the ViraFEST assay stimulated PBMC with viral peptide pools, which expanded the antigen-specific CD4+ T cells. CD4+ T cell isolation took place after nine to eleven days of culture. Recipients of the vaccine had no prior SARS-CoV-2 infection and negative nucleocapsid antibodies. Per the germline V gene, CDR1 is MNHEY and CDR2 is SVGAGI. CDR3 length equals 13 residues. Trimming stripped 7 bases from V and 5 bases from J, with 14 bases between. For this clone: The antigen remains undetermined.

The assay was immunoSEQ multiplex PCR, and TCRdb's table has in-frame clones only and misses some. Seen here are fewer than 65,000 clones, 81% observed once, and the top ten hold under 3%. The source material was CD4+ T cells from PBMCs cultured with HCoV-229E spike peptides, sampled before COVID-19 vaccination. This chain uses TRBV6-5 with TRBJ1-1, with unresolved D. This TCR came from a human donor who received a COVID-19 vaccine. CDR3 sequence (DNA): TGTGCCAGCAATCGGGCCCTGGAGACTGAAGCTTTCTTT. Its protein is CASNRALETEAFF.